Included here is one T cell receptor beta chain sequence, with context. The entry originates in a study of blood T cell repertoires in COVID-19. Overall study context: Researchers got acute and convalescent COVID-19 samples from the United States, Italy and Spain.

V gave up 7 bases and J gave up 1 base, with 7 bases separating them. Germline-derived CDR1 and CDR2 are MRHNA and SNTAGT. The CDR3 consists of 13 residues. In the authors' methods: Amplification of reference gene primers was used by the study to estimate nucleated cell counts. Using immunoSEQ multiplex PCR, the repertoire was profiled, and TCRdb retains in-frame clones only, with some absent. V, J and clone size reflect that table, while D and trimming were determined from the DNA. The sample yields fewer than 150,000 clones, roughly 90% seen once. The chain joins TRBV6-4 to TRBJ2-2; D is uncertain. The TCR originated in a woman in her seventies who had recovered from COVID-19. Sequencing used peripheral blood. In DNA, the CDR3 is TGTGCCAGCAAGAACTGGAACACCGGGGAGCTGTTTTTT. It encodes CASKNWNTGELFF.